This TCR beta chain is drawn from a study of blood T cell repertoires in COVID-19. TCRdb's table, derived via immunoSEQ multiplex PCR, lists solely in-frame clones and lacks some. The data show under 200,000 clones, under 85% seen once. Individuals aged roughly 18 to 100 years were recruited from about two dozen US areas. Germline CDR1 and CDR2: SGHTA and FQGNSA. Trimming left V 1 base short and J 7 bases short, with 10 bases between. The length of the CDR3 is 14 residues. The V call is TRBV7-2, the J call TRBJ1-4, with D unresolved. The TCR sequence derives from a man between 50 and 59 years old who had recovered from COVID-19. The specimen was PBMCs or T cells enriched from blood (not recorded which). The CDR3 loop reads CASSLGSFGEKLFF. The CDR3 coding sequence is TGTGCCAGCAGCTTAGGGTCGTTCGGTGAAAAACTGTTTTTT.